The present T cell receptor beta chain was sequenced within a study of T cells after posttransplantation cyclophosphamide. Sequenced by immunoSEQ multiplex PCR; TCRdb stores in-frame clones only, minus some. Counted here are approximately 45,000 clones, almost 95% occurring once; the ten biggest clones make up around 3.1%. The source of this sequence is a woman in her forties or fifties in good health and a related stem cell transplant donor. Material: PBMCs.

CDR3 protein: CASSSRLSNTDTQYF. CDR3 nucleotide sequence: TGTGCCAGCAGCTCCCGACTATCCAACACAGATACGCAGTATTTT. The chain couples TRBV7-8 to TRBJ2-3, with D possibly being TRBD2 (5 bases). The germline V gene encodes CDR1 SGHVS and CDR2 FQNEAQ. Trimming stripped 4 bases from V and 2 bases from J, with 13 bases between. This CDR3 has 15 residues.